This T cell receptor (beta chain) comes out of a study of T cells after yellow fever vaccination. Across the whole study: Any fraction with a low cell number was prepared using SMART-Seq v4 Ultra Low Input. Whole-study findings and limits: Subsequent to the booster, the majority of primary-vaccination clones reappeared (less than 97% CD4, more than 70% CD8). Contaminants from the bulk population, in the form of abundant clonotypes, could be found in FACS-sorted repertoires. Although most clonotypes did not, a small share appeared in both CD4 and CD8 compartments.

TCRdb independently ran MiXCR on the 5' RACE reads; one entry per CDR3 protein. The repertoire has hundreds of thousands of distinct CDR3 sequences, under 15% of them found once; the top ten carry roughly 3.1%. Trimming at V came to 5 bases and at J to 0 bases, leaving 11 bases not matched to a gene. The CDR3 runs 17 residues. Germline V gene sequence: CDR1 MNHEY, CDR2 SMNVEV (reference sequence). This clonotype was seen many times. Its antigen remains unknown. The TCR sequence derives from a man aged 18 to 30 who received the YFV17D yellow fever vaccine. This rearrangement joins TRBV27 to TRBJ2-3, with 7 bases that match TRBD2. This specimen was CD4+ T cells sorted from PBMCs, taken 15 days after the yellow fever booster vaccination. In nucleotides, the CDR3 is TGTGCCAGCAGTAGCGCGCCTAGCGGCACTAGCACAGATACGCAGTATTTT. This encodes CASSSAPSGTSTDTQYF.